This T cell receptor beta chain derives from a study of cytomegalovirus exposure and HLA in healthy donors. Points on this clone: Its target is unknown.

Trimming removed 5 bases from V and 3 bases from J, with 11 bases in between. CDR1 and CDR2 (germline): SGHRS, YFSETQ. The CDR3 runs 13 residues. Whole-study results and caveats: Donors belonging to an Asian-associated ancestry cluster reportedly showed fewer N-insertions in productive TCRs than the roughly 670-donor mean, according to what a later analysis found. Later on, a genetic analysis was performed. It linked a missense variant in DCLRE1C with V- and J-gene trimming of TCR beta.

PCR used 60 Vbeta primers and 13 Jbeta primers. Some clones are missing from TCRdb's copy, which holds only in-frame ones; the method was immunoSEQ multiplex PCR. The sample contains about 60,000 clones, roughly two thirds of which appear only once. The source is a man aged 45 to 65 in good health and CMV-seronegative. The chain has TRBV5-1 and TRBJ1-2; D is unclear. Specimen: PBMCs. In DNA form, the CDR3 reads TGCGCCAGCAGTCGGGATCTGGACTATGGCTACACCTTC. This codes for CASSRDLDYGYTF.